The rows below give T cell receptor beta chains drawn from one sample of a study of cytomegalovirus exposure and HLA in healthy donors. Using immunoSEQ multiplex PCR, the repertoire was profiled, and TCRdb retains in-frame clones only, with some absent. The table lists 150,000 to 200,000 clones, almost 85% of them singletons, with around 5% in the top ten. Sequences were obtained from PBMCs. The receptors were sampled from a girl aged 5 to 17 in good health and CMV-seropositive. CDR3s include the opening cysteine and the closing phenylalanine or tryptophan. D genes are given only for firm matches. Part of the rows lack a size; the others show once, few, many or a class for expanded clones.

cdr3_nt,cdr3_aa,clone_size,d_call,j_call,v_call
TGTGCCAGCAGGCCAGGGACAGGGATAATTGAAGCTTTCTTT,CASRPGTGIIEAFF,.,TRBD1,TRBJ1-1,TRBV27
TGCGCCAGCAGCCTACCAGGCCTTAATGAAAAACTGTTTTTT,CASSLPGLNEKLFF,.,.,TRBJ1-4,TRBV5-1
TGTGCCAGTACCACCGGGACTTTCGAAGAGACCCAGTACTTC,CASTTGTFEETQYF,once,.,TRBJ2-5,TRBV19
TGTGCCAGCAGCGGACAGGGATACGGCTACACCTTC,CASSGQGYGYTF,.,TRBD1,TRBJ1-2,TRBV27
TGCGCCAGCAGCCCCCACAGGGAATCACCCCTCCACTTT,CASSPHRESPLHF,.,.,TRBJ1-6,TRBV4-1
TGTGCCAGCAGCCTTAGTTCGGGACAGCGCTCGAATGGCTACACCTTC,CASSLSSGQRSNGYTF,once,TRBD1,TRBJ1-2,TRBV7-8
TGTGCCAGCAGCGCCACAGGGGGATCTGGAAACACCATATATTTT,CASSATGGSGNTIYF,.,TRBD1,TRBJ1-3,TRBV9
TGTGCCAGCAGCTTCACAGGGGACTATGGCTACACCTTC,CASSFTGDYGYTF,.,TRBD1,TRBJ1-2,TRBV5-4
TGTGCCAGCGCACAAACAGGAGGGGAGACCCAGTACTTC,CASAQTGGETQYF,.,.,TRBJ2-5,TRBV27
TGTGCCAGCAGTCGAAACAGGGGAACTGAAGCTTTCTTT,CASSRNRGTEAFF,once,TRBD1,TRBJ1-1,TRBV6-4
TGTGCCAGCAGCCCACAGGGCACCGGGGAGCTGTTTTTT,CASSPQGTGELFF,.,.,TRBJ2-2,TRBV7-3
TGTGCCAGCAGCCCCTACAGGGTTTCAGAAGCTTTCTTT,CASSPYRVSEAFF,.,.,TRBJ1-1,TRBV7-2
TGTGCCAGCAGCACCGAACGGCGGGGTAGCACCGGGGAGCTGTTTTTT,CASSTERRGSTGELFF,.,.,TRBJ2-2,TRBV11-3
TGTGCCAGCAGCCAAAAGAAGGGTGGACAGGGGTCCTACGAGCAGTACTTC,CASSQKKGGQGSYEQYF,.,TRBD1,TRBJ2-7,TRBV9
TGTGCCAGCAACCAGGGGGTTGAAAAACTGTTTTTT,CASNQGVEKLFF,.,TRBD1,TRBJ1-4,TRBV27
TGTGCCAGCAGCGTTACAGGTGCTACGGTCGGCTACACCTTC,CASSVTGATVGYTF,.,.,TRBJ1-2,TRBV7-8
TGTGCCAGCAGCTTATTATATGGGGCGGGCACAGATACGCAGTATTTT,CASSLLYGAGTDTQYF,.,.,TRBJ2-3,TRBV11-1
TGTGCCAGCAGCGGTAGCGGGGGGCCGGTGGGCACAGATACGCAGTATTTT,CASSGSGGPVGTDTQYF,.,TRBD2,TRBJ2-3,TRBV9
TGTGCCAGCTCAGGGCGAATAACTAGCACAGATACGCAGTATTTT,CASSGRITSTDTQYF,.,.,TRBJ2-3,TRBV18
TGCGCCAGCAGCCCATCACGGACAGGGGATATCAATGAGCAGTTCTTC,CASSPSRTGDINEQFF,.,TRBD1,TRBJ2-1,TRBV5-1
TGCGCCAGCAGCCAGGATAGCCTCTACGAGCAGTACTTC,CASSQDSLYEQYF,.,.,TRBJ2-7,TRBV4-1
TGTGCCAGCAGTGACCGCGGCGGCTACTTCGGCGATGAGCAGTTCTTC,CASSDRGGYFGDEQFF,.,.,TRBJ2-1,TRBV6-4
TGTGCCAGCAGTTTATCGAGACTTAATCAGCCCCAGCATTTT,CASSLSRLNQPQHF,.,.,TRBJ1-5,TRBV27
TGTGCCAGTAGTCCAAAGACAGGGTTTGCTGAAGCTTTCTTT,CASSPKTGFAEAFF,.,TRBD1,TRBJ1-1,TRBV19
TGTGCCAGCGCTCAACAGGGTCCCGCTGAAGCTTTCTTT,CASAQQGPAEAFF,.,.,TRBJ1-1,TRBV2
TGTGCCATCAGTTCCGACAGGGCGTCTAATTCACCCCTCCACTTT,CAISSDRASNSPLHF,.,TRBD1,TRBJ1-6,TRBV10-3
TGCGCCAGCAGCCAAGGACAGGGGGGAACCGGGGAGCTGTTTTTT,CASSQGQGGTGELFF,.,TRBD1,TRBJ2-2,TRBV4-1
TGTGCCAGCAGGGACTCAGGGGGTCGGGCTTTCTTT,CASRDSGGRAFF,.,TRBD1,TRBJ1-1,TRBV6-1
TGCGCCAGCAGCTGGACTAGCGGGGGGGGCAATGAGCAGTTCTTC,CASSWTSGGGNEQFF,.,TRBD2,TRBJ2-1,TRBV5-1